This entry lists 16 T cell receptor beta chains sequenced from one sample in a study of T cells expressing NK-cell markers. TCRdb re-called the 5' RACE reads; every CDR3 protein appears as one record, without DNA. The listing records about 430,000 distinct CDR3 sequences. The specimen was blood T cells: a sorted CD56 or NKG2C T cell subset, CD4+ or CD8+ T cells, or bulk PBMC T cells (not recorded which). These receptors came from a woman aged 50 to 60 in good health.

This rearrangement joins TRBV4-1 to TRBJ1-2; TCRdb indicates TRBD1, and absent DNA this call remains unverified. This CDR3 region has 14 residues. Germline V gene sequence: CDR1 MGHRA, CDR2 YSYEKL. The CDR3 loop reads CASSQTDRSSGYTF.

This chain joins TRBV7-2 and TRBJ2-6; there is no DNA to check the TCRdb D call of TRBD1. The CDR3 totals 15 residues. CDR1 is SGHTA, CDR2 FQGNSA, per germline. This CDR3 reads CASSNNRAGANVLTF. Supplemented by reference TRBV7-2 and TRBJ2-6, the full variable domain reads GAGVSQSPSNKVTEKGKDVELRCDPISGHTALYWYRQSLGQGLEFLIYFQGNSAPDKSGLPSDRFSAERTGGSVSTLTIQRTQQEDSAVYLCASSNNRAGANVLTFGAGSRLTVL.

The chain is built from TRBV6-1 and TRBJ1-3; TCRdb lists TRBD1, though no DNA is available to test this call. The germline V gene encodes CDR1 MNHNS and CDR2 SASEGT. The CDR3 is 15 residues long. Here the CDR3 reads CASSALTEAGNTIYF.

V gene TRBV5-1 combines with J gene TRBJ1-2. The CDR3 length is 15 residues. The germline CDR1 and CDR2 sequences are SGHRS and YFSETQ. The chain's CDR3 is CASSLDRVPAYGYTF.

This chain uses TRBV5-4 with TRBJ2-3; the D call from TCRdb, TRBD2, cannot be confirmed without DNA. Germline V gives CDR1 SGHNT, CDR2 YYREEE (reference sequence). The CDR3 is 16 amino acids. The CDR3 reads CASSLDVAGNTDTQYF.

J is TRBJ1-2 and V is TRBV29-1; the TCRdb D gene call, TRBD1, has no DNA to confirm it. Per the germline V gene, CDR1 is SQVTM and CDR2 is ANQGSEA. This CDR3 has 13 residues. This CDR3 is CSVDGQGAGGYTF. Variable domain in full (rest from reference TRBV29-1 and TRBJ1-2): SAVISQKPSRDICQRGTSLTIQCQVDSQVTMMFWYRQQPGQSLTLIATANQGSEATYESGFVIDKFPISRPNLTFSTLTVSNMSPEDSSIYLCSVDGQGAGGYTFGSGTRLTVV.

The CDR3 protein is CAWSVQVRVGTEAFF. The chain links TRBV30 to TRBJ1-1; TCRdb's D call of TRBD1 is untestable without DNA. CDR1 is GTSNPN and CDR2 is SVGIG in the germline V gene (reference sequence). CDR3 length: 15 residues. The full variable domain, rest sourced from reference TRBV30 and TRBJ1-1, is SQTIHQWPATLVQPVGSPLSLECTVEGTSNPNLYWYRQAAGRGLQLLFYSVGIGQISSEVPQNLSASRPQDRQFILSSKKLLLSDSGFYLCAWSVQVRVGTEAFFGQGTRLTVV.

V is TRBV29-1 and J is TRBJ1-2. This CDR3 region has 12 residues. Looked up from germline, CDR1 is SQVTM and CDR2 is ANQGSEA. CDR3 residues: CSVGDLLYGYTF.

The genes are TRBV7-9 and TRBJ2-1; TCRdb proposes TRBD2, but this gene call is untestable without DNA. Germline lookup yields CDR1 SEHNR and CDR2 FQNEAQ (reference sequence). This CDR3 contains 13 residues. Here the CDR3 reads CASSPAGGREQFF.

Here the CDR3 reads CASSQTGTSGLGQYF. The rearrangement links TRBV18 to TRBJ2-5; absent DNA, TCRdb's TRBD2 call cannot be checked. The CDR3 totals 15 residues. Germline V gene data show CDR1 as KGHSH and CDR2 as LQKENI.

The chain employs TRBV7-6 and TRBJ2-3; TCRdb proposes TRBD1, but this gene call is untestable without DNA. Looked up from germline, CDR1 is SGHVS and CDR2 is FNYEAQ. The CDR3 contains 14 residues. The chain's CDR3 is CASSLARGQGTQYF.

V gene TRBV11-2 combines with J gene TRBJ2-1; checking the TCRdb D call of TRBD1 is not possible without DNA. This CDR3 region has 16 residues. CDR1 and CDR2 from the germline V gene are SGHAT and FQNNGV. CDR3 region: CASSTPRDRGLDEQFF.

The gene calls are TRBV2 and TRBJ2-7. Germline lookup yields CDR1 SNHLY and CDR2 FYNNEI. This CDR3 is built from 14 residues. CDR3 sequence: CASTLTFSSYEQYF.

This CDR3 reads CASSIEPGGEQYF. The genes are TRBV19 and TRBJ2-7; the TCRdb call, TRBD2, lacks DNA for checking. Germline CDR1 and CDR2: LNHDA and SQIVND (reference sequence). The CDR3 length is 13 residues.

The V and J genes are TRBV12-3 or TRBV12-4 and TRBJ2-1; there is no DNA to check the TCRdb D call of TRBD1. The CDR3 loop spans 18 amino acids. CDR3 region: CASSLLPSKASSYNEQFF.

The V and J genes are TRBV12-3 or TRBV12-4 and TRBJ1-1; TCRdb picks TRBD1, but there is no DNA to check that call. The CDR3 length is 14 residues. This CDR3 reads CASSGGRVSTEAFF.